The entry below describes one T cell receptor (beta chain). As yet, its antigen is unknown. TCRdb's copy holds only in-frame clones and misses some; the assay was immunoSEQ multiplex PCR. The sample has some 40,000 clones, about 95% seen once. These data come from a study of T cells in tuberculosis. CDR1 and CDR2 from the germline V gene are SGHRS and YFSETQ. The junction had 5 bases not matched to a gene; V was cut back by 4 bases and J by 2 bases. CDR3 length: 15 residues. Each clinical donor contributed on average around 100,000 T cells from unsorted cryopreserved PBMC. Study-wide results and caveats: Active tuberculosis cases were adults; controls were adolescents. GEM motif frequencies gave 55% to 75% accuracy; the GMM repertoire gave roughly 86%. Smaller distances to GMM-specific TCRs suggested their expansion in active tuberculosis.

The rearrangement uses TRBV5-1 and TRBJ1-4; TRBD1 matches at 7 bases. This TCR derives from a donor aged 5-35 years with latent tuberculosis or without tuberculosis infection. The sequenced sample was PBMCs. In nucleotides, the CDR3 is TGCGCCAGCAGCCCACAGGGGAGGACTAATGAAAAACTGTTTTTT. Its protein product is CASSPQGRTNEKLFF. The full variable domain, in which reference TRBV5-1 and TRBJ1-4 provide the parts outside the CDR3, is KAGVTQTPRYLIKTRGQQVTLSCSPISGHRSVSWYQQTPGQGLQFLFEYFSETQRNKGNFPGRFSGRQFSNSRSEMNVSTLELGDSALYLCASSPQGRTNEKLFFGSGTQLSVL.